This T cell receptor beta chain appears in the sequencing data of a study of monozygotic twins with inflammatory bowel disease. This CDR3 has 17 residues. Looked up from germline, CDR1 is MNHNS and CDR2 is SASEGT. Used for each TCR library was 3500 ng of total RNA. Per individual sample, eight separate reactions were used to make cDNA. The study subjected TCRalpha and TCRbeta cDNA to two nested PCRs of approximately 16 and 9 cycles. TCRdb re-called the 5' RACE reads and gives one entry per CDR3 protein, without DNA. This table lists approximately 200,000 distinct CDR3 sequences. Material: blood. The sequence derives from a human donor with ulcerative colitis or Crohn's disease, or a healthy co-twin of an affected twin (not recorded which). V and J are TRBV6-1 and TRBJ1-5; the TCRdb D gene call, TRBD1, has no DNA to confirm it. The CDR3 protein is CASSPGQGVSGNQPQHF.